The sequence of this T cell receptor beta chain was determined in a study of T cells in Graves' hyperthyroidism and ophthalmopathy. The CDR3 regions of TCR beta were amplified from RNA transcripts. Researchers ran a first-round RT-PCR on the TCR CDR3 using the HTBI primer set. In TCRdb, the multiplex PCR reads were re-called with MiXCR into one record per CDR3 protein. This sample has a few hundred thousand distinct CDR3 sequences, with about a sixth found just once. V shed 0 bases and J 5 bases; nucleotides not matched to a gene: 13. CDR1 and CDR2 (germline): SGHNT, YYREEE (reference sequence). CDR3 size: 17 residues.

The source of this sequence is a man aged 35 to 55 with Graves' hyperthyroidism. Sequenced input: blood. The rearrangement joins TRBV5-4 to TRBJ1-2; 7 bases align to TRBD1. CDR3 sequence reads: CASSLAGGAGGRYGYTF. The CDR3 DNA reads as TGTGCCAGCAGCTTGGCCGGCGGGGCAGGGGGAAGGTATGGCTACACCTTC.